These 28 T cell receptor beta chains were sequenced from one sample in a study of cytomegalovirus exposure and HLA in healthy donors. Use of 60 Vbeta and 13 Jbeta primers characterized the PCR. Repertoires were generated with immunoSEQ multiplex PCR, while TCRdb's copy carries only in-frame clones and drops some. Of roughly 52,000 clones listed, less than 70% were seen once; the top ten hold about 11%. What was sequenced was PBMCs. The receptor source for this set is a human donor in good health.

The gene calls are TRBV7-9 and TRBJ1-2; 8 bases fit TRBD1. The V and J ends lost 5 bases and 8 bases, in that order; junction bases with no gene match: 10. This CDR3 is built from 14 residues. Germline values: CDR1 SEHNR, CDR2 FQNEAQ (reference sequence). The CDR3 region is CASSREDRDWGYTF. CDR3 in DNA: TGTGCCAGCAGCAGAGAGGACAGGGACTGGGGCTACACCTTC.

This clone was counted only a few times. The CDR3 nucleotides read TGTGCCAGCAGCCCGAGACAGGGAGATCCCTACGAGCAGTACTTC. Encoded protein: CASSPRQGDPYEQYF. The chain links TRBV7-9 to TRBJ2-7; 7 bases agree with TRBD1. The CDR3 runs to 15 residues. Germline loops: CDR1 SEHNR, CDR2 FQNEAQ (reference sequence). The V segment lost 5 bases and the J segment 2 bases; nucleotides outside the gene matches: 9.

This clone appeared once. The chain is built from TRBV9 and TRBJ2-2, with 8 bases identical to TRBD2. V trimming: 2 bases; J trimming: 6 bases; junction bases outside the gene matches: 3. The CDR3 contains 14 residues. Germline V gene data show CDR1 as SGDLS and CDR2 as YYNGEE. CDR3 sequence: CASSVGGAAGELFF. The DNA for the CDR3 is TGTGCCAGCAGCGTCGGGGGGGCGGCCGGGGAGCTGTTTTTT.

The chain recombines TRBV6-1 with TRBJ2-5; maybe TRBD2 (5 bases). The CDR3 runs to 13 residues. V was pared by 2 bases and J by 5 bases, with 9 bases between. Germline CDR1 MNHNS, CDR2 SASEGT. The CDR3 protein is CASSESRGETQYF. The CDR3 nucleotides are TGTGCCAGCAGTGAATCACGAGGGGAGACCCAGTACTTC.

A note on this clone: Different DNA sequences within this sample yield the same CDR3. The genes are TRBV28 and TRBJ1-1, with D unclear. The germline V and J ends were trimmed by 7 bases and 3 bases, with 9 bases remaining between them. The CDR3 sequence is 12 residues long. Germline loops: CDR1 MDHEN, CDR2 SYDVKM. The CDR3 DNA reads TGTGCCAGCACCGTTTCTGACACTGAAGCTTTCTTT. Protein sequence: CASTVSDTEAFF.

This chain links TRBV19 with TRBJ1-2, with TRBD1 as a possible D gene (6 bases). CDR3 length: 15 amino acids. V shed 7 bases and J shed 6 bases, with 21 bases lying between them. In germline, CDR1 is LNHDA, CDR2 SQIVND (reference sequence). The CDR3 sequence: CASTLGWQGIDGYTF. The DNA for the CDR3 is TGTGCCAGTACCCTCGGGTGGCAGGGGATAGATGGCTACACCTTC.

The rearrangement links TRBV5-8 to TRBJ1-4; 7 positions match TRBD1. Losses at the gene ends were 4 bases for V and 4 bases for J; bases not matched to a gene: 10. Looked up from germline, CDR1 is SGHTS and CDR2 is YDEGEE. This CDR3 region has 16 residues. The DNA for the CDR3 is TGTGCCAGCAGCGCACACCCAGGGGGAGATAATGAAAAACTGTTTTTT. Its protein product is CASSAHPGGDNEKLFF.

The chain carries TRBV7-2 and TRBJ1-5; 11 bases line up with TRBD1. V lost 5 bases and J lost 2; bases outside the gene matches: 5. Germline-derived CDR1 and CDR2 are SGHTA and FQGNSA. This CDR3 has 16 residues. CDR3 loop: CASSGQGAGGNQPQHF. CDR3 sequence (DNA): TGTGCCAGCAGCGGACAGGGGGCAGGGGGCAATCAGCCCCAGCATTTT.

This chain links TRBV7-9 with TRBJ2-7; TRBD1 agrees at 7 bases. CDR3 length: 14 residues. Germline CDR1 SEHNR, CDR2 FQNEAQ (reference sequence). J gave up 3 bases and V 3 bases, and 5 bases lay outside the gene matches. The CDR3 bases are TGTGCCAGCAGCTTTCCGGGACAGAGCTACGAGCAGTACTTC. Protein product: CASSFPGQSYEQYF.

This chain links TRBV12-5 with TRBJ2-2; a possible D gene is TRBD1 (5 bases). V lost 5 bases and J 2 bases, leaving 12 bases between the germline ends. The CDR3 contains 15 residues. Germline CDR1 and CDR2: LGHNT and FRNRAP. The CDR3 sequence: CASGKDRVNTGELFF. The CDR3, as DNA: TGTGCTAGTGGTAAAGACAGAGTTAACACCGGGGAGCTGTTTTTT.

This clone has a handful of counts. The chain joins TRBV5-1 to TRBJ1-5; TRBD1 matches at 7 bases. V lost 5 bases and J lost 6; bases outside the gene matches: 11. The CDR3 length is 15 residues. From germline, CDR1 is SGHRS and CDR2 YFSETQ. The CDR3 loop reads CASRAGTESGQPQHF. In DNA, the CDR3 is TGCGCCAGCAGGGCCGGGACAGAGAGCGGTCAGCCCCAGCATTTT. Combining the CDR3 with reference TRBV5-1 and TRBJ1-5 gives the whole variable domain KAGVTQTPRYLIKTRGQQVTLSCSPISGHRSVSWYQQTPGQGLQFLFEYFSETQRNKGNFPGRFSGRQFSNSRSEMNVSTLELGDSALYLCASRAGTESGQPQHFGDGTRLSIL.

This clone has more than one count but fewer than ten. One end of the junction is discordant with germline, which a read error may explain. The J gene is TRBJ2-1, the V gene TRBV7-7; TRBD2 is a possible D gene (5 bases). CDR3 size: 13 residues. Germline CDR1 SSHAT, CDR2 FNYEAQ (reference sequence). The CDR3 DNA reads TGTGCTAGCAGCTCTCAGGACTTCGGTGAGCAGTTCTTC. The encoded protein is CASSSQDFGEQFF.

This clone was counted only a few times. The V and J genes are TRBV6-6 and TRBJ1-5; the match to TRBD1 covers 7 bases. The CDR3 is made up of 16 amino acids. V was clipped by 4 bases and J by 0 bases; unmatched bases: 6. CDR1 and CDR2 (germline): MNHNY, SVGAGI (reference sequence). CDR3 nucleotides: TGTGCCAGCAGTTCCAAGGACAGGTATAGCAATCAGCCCCAGCATTTT. This encodes CASSSKDRYSNQPQHF.

This chain connects TRBV14 to TRBJ1-2, with unresolved D. This CDR3 has 15 amino acids. V lost 2 bases, J lost 4 bases, and 14 bases lay in between. Germline V CDR1 and CDR2: SGHDN, FVKESK. The CDR3: CASSQRSGNLYGYTF. CDR3 nucleotide sequence: TGTGCCAGCAGCCAACGTTCGGGGAACCTCTATGGCTACACCTTC.

This clone was counted a single time. This chain connects TRBV14 to TRBJ1-3, with 7 nucleotides matching TRBD1. V shed 4 bases, J shed 4 bases, and the junction held 10 bases outside the gene matches. CDR1 is SGHDN, CDR2 FVKESK, per germline. CDR3 size: 16 residues. CDR3 nucleotide sequence: TGTGCCAGCAGCCGGGCAGGGGGTACCGGGGGAAACACCATATATTTT. This gives the protein CASSRAGGTGGNTIYF.

The rearrangement links TRBV6-5 to TRBJ1-1, with D possibly being TRBD1 (5 bases). This CDR3 contains 14 residues. Trimming took 4 bases from V and 2 from J, leaving 11 bases between them. CDR1 MNHEY and CDR2 SVGAGI come from the germline V gene. The CDR3 sequence: CASSFRRGNTEAFF. The CDR3 nucleotides read TGTGCCAGCAGTTTTAGAAGGGGAAACACTGAAGCTTTCTTT.

The DNA of the CDR3 is TGTGCCTGGAGTGCCCAGACAGGGGCTCAGCCCCAGCATTTT. It is translated as CAWSAQTGAQPQHF. The chain uses TRBV30 and TRBJ1-5; TRBD1 agrees at 8 bases. The trim removed 1 base at V and 6 bases at J, leaving 5 bases unmatched. Germline-derived CDR1 and CDR2 are GTSNPN and SVGIG (reference sequence). The CDR3 spans 14 residues. Supplemented by reference TRBV30 and TRBJ1-5, the full variable domain reads SQTIHQWPATLVQPVGSPLSLECTVEGTSNPNLYWYRQAAGRGLQLLFYSVGIGQISSEVPQNLSASRPQDRQFILSSKKLLLSDSGFYLCAWSAQTGAQPQHFGDGTRLSIL.

The chain recombines TRBV6-6 with TRBJ1-2; D is possibly TRBD1 (6 bases). Germline assignment: CDR1 MNHNY and CDR2 SVGAGI (reference sequence). Trimming cost V 6 bases and J 0 bases, with 17 bases left between them. The length of the CDR3 is 16 residues. This chain's CDR3 is CASRGGGGRANYGYTF. The CDR3 DNA reads TGTGCCAGCAGGGGGGGCGGGGGACGAGCTAACTATGGCTACACCTTC.

The chain is built from TRBV5-4 and TRBJ2-5; weak D call: TRBD1 (6 bases). CDR1 and CDR2 from the germline V gene are SGHNT and YYREEE (reference sequence). The CDR3 runs to 15 residues. Trimming cost V 0 bases and J 5 bases, with 14 bases left between them. The chain's CDR3 is CASSLEFGQRETQYF. The CDR3 DNA reads TGTGCCAGCAGCTTGGAATTTGGACAGAGGGAGACCCAGTACTTC.

The chain recombines TRBV2 with TRBJ2-7, with D perhaps matching TRBD1 (5 bases). V gave up 0 bases and J gave up 6 bases, with 12 bases separating them. The CDR3 is 14 amino acids. Germline CDR1 reads SNHLY; CDR2 reads FYNNEI. CDR3 region: CASSEAGDSSEQYF. The CDR3 DNA follows: TGTGCCAGCAGTGAAGCGGGTGACAGCAGCGAGCAGTACTTC.

The genes are TRBV7-9 and TRBJ1-4, with D possibly being TRBD1 (6 bases). This CDR3 comprises 14 residues. Germline loops: CDR1 SEHNR, CDR2 FQNEAQ (reference sequence). V was clipped by 2 bases and J by 8 bases, with 12 bases between them. CDR3 sequence reads: CASSLLGAGEKLFF. CDR3 bases: TGTGCCAGCAGCTTACTGGGGGCTGGGGAAAAACTGTTTTTT. Drawing the rest from reference TRBV7-9 and TRBJ1-4, the complete variable domain is DTGVSQNPRHKITKRGQNVTFRCDPISEHNRLYWYRQTLGQGPEFLTYFQNEAQLEKSRLLSDRFSAERPKGSFSTLEIQRTEQGDSAMYLCASSLLGAGEKLFFGSGTQLSVL.

The rearrangement links TRBV4-2 to TRBJ1-6; D call uncertain. Between the trimmed V and J ends, which lost 4 bases and 5 bases, there was a span of 12 bases. This CDR3 spans 15 amino acids. Germline V lookup: CDR1 LGHNA, CDR2 YNFKEQ. The CDR3 region is CASSRYRDNNSPLHF. The CDR3, as DNA: TGTGCCAGCAGCCGCTACAGAGATAATAATTCACCCCTCCACTTT.

The table lists this clone with a few counts. The chain recombines TRBV13 with TRBJ2-1, with 7 nucleotides matching TRBD2. The ends lost 0 bases at V and 8 bases at J; junction bases unmatched: 22. The CDR3 is 20 amino acids. The germline CDR1 and CDR2 sequences are PRHDT and FYEKMQ (reference sequence). CDR3: CASSLGGGGSMWPRKDEQFF. CDR3 coding DNA: TGTGCCAGCAGCTTAGGCGGCGGGGGTTCCATGTGGCCCAGAAAGGATGAGCAGTTCTTC.

This clone was detected only a few times. The CDR3, as DNA: TGTGCCAGCAGCCCGCAGGACAGGGACACAGATACGCAGTATTTT. It yields the protein CASSPQDRDTDTQYF. V and J are TRBV7-3 and TRBJ2-3; 8 bases fit TRBD1. V lost 5 bases, J lost 2 bases, and 6 bases stayed unmatched. CDR1 and CDR2 from the germline V gene are SGHTA and FQGTGA. The CDR3 has 15 residues.

This clone was seen more than once but under ten times. The chain's CDR3 is CASSEAGTGGQPQHF. The CDR3 bases are TGTGCCAGCAGTGAAGCTGGGACAGGGGGTCAGCCCCAGCATTTT. The chain links TRBV2 to TRBJ1-5, with 11 bases matching TRBD1. Germline V gene data show CDR1 as SNHLY and CDR2 as FYNNEI. The CDR3 has 15 residues. With 0 bases clipped from V and 6 bases from J, the junction kept 1 base outside the gene matches.

The chain uses TRBV30 and TRBJ1-2, with D tentatively TRBD1 (6 bases). The germline gives CDR1 GTSNPN, CDR2 SVGIG (reference sequence). This CDR3 has 12 residues. V lost 5 bases and J 6 bases, leaving 13 bases between the germline ends. The CDR3: CAWQQGTHGYTF. The CDR3 DNA sequence: TGTGCCTGGCAACAGGGTACCCATGGCTACACCTTC. Full variable domain (rest looked up from reference TRBV30 and TRBJ1-2): SQTIHQWPATLVQPVGSPLSLECTVEGTSNPNLYWYRQAAGRGLQLLFYSVGIGQISSEVPQNLSASRPQDRQFILSSKKLLLSDSGFYLCAWQQGTHGYTFGSGTRLTVV.

This clone was recorded a few times. The chain combines TRBV18 with TRBJ1-1, with D perhaps matching TRBD1 (5 bases). The ends were cut back, 4 bases at V and 4 bases at J, with 13 bases in the middle. CDR1 is KGHSH, CDR2 LQKENI, per germline. There are 14 residues in the CDR3. The CDR3 DNA follows: TGTGCCAGCTCACTGGGGGAGGGACGCACTGAAGCTTTCTTT. This translates into CASSLGEGRTEAFF.

V is TRBV6-5 and J is TRBJ2-5, with 9 positions matching TRBD2. V shed 5 bases and J 3 bases; nucleotides not matched to a gene: 7. Germline CDR1 is MNHEY and CDR2 is SVGAGI. The CDR3 has 15 amino acids. DNA of the CDR3: TGTGCCAGCAGTCAGCTTAGCGGGGGAAAAGAGACCCAGTACTTC. This encodes CASSQLSGGKETQYF.